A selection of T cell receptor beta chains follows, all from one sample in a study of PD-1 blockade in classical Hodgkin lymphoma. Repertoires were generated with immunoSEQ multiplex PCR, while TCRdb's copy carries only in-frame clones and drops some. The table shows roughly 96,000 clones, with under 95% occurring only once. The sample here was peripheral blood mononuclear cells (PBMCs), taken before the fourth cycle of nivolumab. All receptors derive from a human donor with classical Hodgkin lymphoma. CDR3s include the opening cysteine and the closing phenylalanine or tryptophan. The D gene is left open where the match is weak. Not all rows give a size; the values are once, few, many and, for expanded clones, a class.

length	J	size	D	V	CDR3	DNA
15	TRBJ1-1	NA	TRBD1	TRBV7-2	CASSPRQGIDTEAFF	TGTGCCAGCAGCCCAAGACAGGGGATTGACACTGAAGCTTTCTTT
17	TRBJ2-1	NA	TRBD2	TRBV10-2	CASSGTSGRAVYNEQFF	TGCGCCAGCAGTGGGACTAGCGGGAGGGCCGTTTACAATGAGCAGTTCTTC
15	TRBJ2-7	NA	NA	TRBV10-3	CAISDLPLRGYEQYF	TGTGCCATCAGTGACTTGCCGCTTAGGGGATACGAGCAGTACTTC
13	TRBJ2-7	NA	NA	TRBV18	CASSAVKGYEQYF	TGTGCCAGCTCAGCTGTGAAGGGGTACGAGCAGTACTTC
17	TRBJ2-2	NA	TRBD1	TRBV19	CASRRPLQGFRTGELFF	TGTGCCAGTAGGAGACCATTACAGGGGTTTCGCACCGGGGAGCTGTTTTTT
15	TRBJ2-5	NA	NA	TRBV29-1	CSSLGGVGSEETQYF	TGCAGCTCCTTAGGAGGGGTGGGCTCAGAAGAGACCCAGTACTTC
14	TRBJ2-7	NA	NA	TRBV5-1	CASSLGQADTEQYF	TGCGCCAGCAGCTTGGGACAGGCCGATACCGAGCAGTACTTC
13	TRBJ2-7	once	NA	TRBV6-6	CASSYSAEGAQYF	TGTGCCAGCAGTTACTCGGCGGAGGGGGCCCAGTACTTC
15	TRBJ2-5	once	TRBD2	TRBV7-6	CASSLRTRYFETQYF	TGTGCCAGCAGCTTACGGACTAGATACTTCGAGACCCAGTACTTC
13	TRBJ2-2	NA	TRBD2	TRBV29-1	CSAGRLGTGELFF	TGCAGCGCCGGGAGGTTGGGCACCGGGGAGCTGTTTTTT
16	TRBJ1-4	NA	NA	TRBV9	CASSVGGRGGNEKLFF	TGTGCCAGCAGCGTAGGTGGGAGGGGTGGTAATGAAAAACTGTTTTTT
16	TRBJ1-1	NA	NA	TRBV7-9	CASSSQIGLRGTEAFF	TGTGCCAGCTCCTCTCAAATCGGGCTTCGGGGCACTGAAGCTTTCTTT
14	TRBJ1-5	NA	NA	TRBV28	CASKVMFGNQPQHF	TGTGCCAGCAAGGTAATGTTCGGGAATCAGCCCCAGCATTTT
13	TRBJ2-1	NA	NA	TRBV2	CASSPIIYNEQFF	TGTGCCAGCAGCCCGATCATCTACAATGAGCAGTTCTTC
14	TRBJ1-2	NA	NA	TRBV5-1	CASSWTNANYGYTF	TGCGCCAGCAGCTGGACGAATGCTAACTATGGCTACACCTTC
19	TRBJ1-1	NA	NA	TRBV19	CASSTPWVRNPTRTTEAFF	TGTGCCAGTAGTACCCCTTGGGTCAGAAACCCTACTAGGACCACTGAAGCTTTCTTT
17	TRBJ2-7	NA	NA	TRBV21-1	CASSKVWRKEPHYEQYF	TGTGCCAGCAGCAAAGTGTGGCGGAAGGAGCCGCACTACGAGCAGTACTTC
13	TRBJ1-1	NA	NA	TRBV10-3	CAISDRGNTEAFF	TGTGCCATCAGTGACAGGGGTAACACTGAAGCTTTCTTT
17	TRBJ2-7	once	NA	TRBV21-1	CASSNQPKLAGVGEQYF	TGTGCCAGCAGCAATCAACCAAAACTAGCGGGTGTGGGCGAGCAGTACTTC
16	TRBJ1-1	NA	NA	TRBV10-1	CASSEPRGGEKAEAFF	TGCGCCAGCAGTGAGCCGCGGGGAGGGGAGAAGGCTGAAGCTTTCTTT
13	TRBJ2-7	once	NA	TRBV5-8	CASSFRGAYEQYF	TGTGCCAGCAGCTTTAGGGGAGCCTACGAGCAGTACTTC
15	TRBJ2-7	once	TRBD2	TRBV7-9	CASSLASGRAYEQYF	TGTGCCAGCAGCTTAGCAAGCGGGAGGGCTTACGAGCAGTACTTC
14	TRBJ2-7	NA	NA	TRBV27	CASSLREGVYEQYF	TGTGCCAGCAGTTTGCGAGAAGGGGTATACGAGCAGTACTTC
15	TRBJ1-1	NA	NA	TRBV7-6	CASSLGVSVNTEAFF	TGTGCCAGCAGCTTAGGAGTTTCAGTGAACACTGAAGCTTTCTTT
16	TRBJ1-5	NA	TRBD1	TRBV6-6	CASSFNDRASNQPQHF	TGTGCCAGCAGTTTCAACGACAGGGCTAGCAATCAGCCCCAGCATTTT
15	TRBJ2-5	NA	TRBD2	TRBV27	CASRMGLAGGETQYF	TGTGCCAGCAGGATGGGACTAGCGGGAGGAGAGACCCAGTACTTC
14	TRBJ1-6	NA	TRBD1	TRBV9	CASSPGQYNSPLHF	TGTGCCAGCAGCCCGGGACAGTATAATTCACCCCTCCACTTT
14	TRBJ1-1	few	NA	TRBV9	CASSVALGRSVAFF	TGTGCCAGCAGCGTAGCGCTAGGACGTTCTGTGGCTTTCTTT
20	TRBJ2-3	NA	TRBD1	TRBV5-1	CASSLAGWGPGQGNGDTQYF	TGCGCCAGCAGCTTGGCCGGTTGGGGACCGGGACAGGGTAATGGAGATACGCAGTATTTT
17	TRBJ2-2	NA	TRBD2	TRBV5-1	CASSRGLAGVSSGELFF	TGCGCCAGCAGCAGGGGCCTAGCGGGAGTTTCATCCGGGGAGCTGTTTTTT
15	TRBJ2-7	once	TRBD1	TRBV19	CASSIRDRGENEQYF	TGTGCCAGTAGTATCCGGGACAGGGGGGAAAACGAGCAGTACTTC
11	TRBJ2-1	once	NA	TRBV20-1	CSAGRNNEQFF	TGCAGTGCTGGACGGAACAATGAGCAGTTCTTC
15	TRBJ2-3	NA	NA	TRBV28	CASRFELAVTDTQYF	TGTGCCAGCAGGTTTGAGTTGGCGGTCACAGATACGCAGTATTTT
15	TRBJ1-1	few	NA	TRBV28	CASSLARGGVTEAFF	TGTGCCAGCAGTTTAGCTCGAGGGGGAGTCACTGAAGCTTTCTTT
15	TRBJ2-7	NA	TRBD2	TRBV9	CASSRGTSKSYEQYF	TGTGCCAGCAGCCGCGGGACTAGCAAGTCCTACGAGCAGTACTTC
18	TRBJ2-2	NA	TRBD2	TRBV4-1	CASSPSSGTYPNTGELFF	TGCGCCAGCAGCCCATCTAGCGGAACTTATCCGAACACCGGGGAGCTGTTTTTT
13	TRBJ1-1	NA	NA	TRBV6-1	CASTLSQITEAFF	TGTGCCAGCACCCTAAGCCAGATTACTGAAGCTTTCTTT
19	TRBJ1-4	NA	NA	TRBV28	CASSLGGDKPIGWGEKLFF	TGTGCCAGCAGTTTAGGAGGGGACAAGCCGATCGGCTGGGGTGAAAAACTGTTTTTT
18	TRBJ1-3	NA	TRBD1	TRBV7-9	CASSLSNRGLISGNTIYF	TGTGCCAGCAGCTTGTCGAACAGGGGGCTTATATCTGGAAACACCATATATTTT
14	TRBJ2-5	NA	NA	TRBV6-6	CASRTTGAGETQYF	TGTGCCAGCAGAACTACAGGGGCGGGGGAGACCCAGTACTTC
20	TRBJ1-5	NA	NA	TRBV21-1	CASSKALGRASLHSNQPQHF	TGTGCCAGCAGCAAAGCGCTGGGCAGGGCTTCATTACATAGCAATCAGCCCCAGCATTTT
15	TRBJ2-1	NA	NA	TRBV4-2	CASSQDGRLIPSTVF	TGTGCCAGCAGCCAAGACGGGAGACTGATCCCGAGCACGGTCTTC
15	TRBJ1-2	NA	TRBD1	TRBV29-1	CSVIPQGARGNGYTF	TGCAGCGTCATACCGCAGGGGGCACGGGGAAATGGCTACACCTTC
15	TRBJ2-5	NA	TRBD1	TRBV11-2	CASSSSPGQQETQYF	TGTGCCAGCAGCTCGTCGCCGGGACAGCAAGAGACCCAGTACTTC
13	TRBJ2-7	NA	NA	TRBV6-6	CASSYRDNYEQYF	TGTGCCAGCAGTTACAGGGACAATTACGAGCAGTACTTC
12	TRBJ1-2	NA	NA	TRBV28	CASSPLLSGYTF	TGTGCCAGCAGCCCGCTCCTATCTGGCTACACCTTC